These 3 T cell receptor beta chains share one sample of origin, sequenced in a study of cytomegalovirus exposure and HLA in healthy donors. PCR employed 60 Vbeta and 13 Jbeta primers. Sequenced by immunoSEQ multiplex PCR; TCRdb stores in-frame clones only, minus some. The sample shows about 140,000 clones, about three quarters of them seen only once. Sequencing was carried out using PBMCs. These receptors all stem from a man aged 35 to 55 in good health and CMV-seropositive.

The chain links TRBV25-1 to TRBJ2-7, with a weak D call TRBD1 (5 bases). Trimming removed 7 bases from V and 2 bases from J, with 12 bases in between. The CDR3 runs 13 residues. Germline CDR1 MGHDK, CDR2 SYGVNS. The CDR3 bases are TGTGCCAGCACCTTAGGGGCCACCTACGAGCAGTACTTC. It yields the protein CASTLGATYEQYF.

The chain combines TRBV4-2 with TRBJ1-1, with 8 bases that match TRBD1. After removal of 2 bases from V and 7 bases from J, the junction contained 6 bases not matched to a gene. Germline V gene sequence: CDR1 LGHNA, CDR2 YNFKEQ. The CDR3 is 14 amino acids. This CDR3 reads CASSQPGQAFEAFF. Written as DNA, the CDR3 is TGTGCCAGCAGCCAACCGGGACAGGCGTTTGAAGCTTTCTTT.

This CDR3 reads CASKEAGTGSIHF. The CDR3, as DNA: TGTGCCAGCAAGGAGGCCGGGACAGGTTCCATCCACTTT. V is TRBV11-2 and J is TRBJ1-6; TRBD1 agrees at 8 bases. The CDR3 contains 13 residues. The junction had 13 bases not matched to a gene; V was cut back by 7 bases and J by 17 bases. Germline V CDR1 and CDR2: SGHAT, FQNNGV. The whole variable domain, remainder taken from reference TRBV11-2 and TRBJ1-6, is EAGVAQSPRYKIIEKRQSVAFWCNPISGHATLYWYQQILGQGPKLLIQFQNNGVVDDSQLPKDRFSAERLKGVDSTLKIQPAKLEDSAVYLCASKEAGTGSIHFGNGTRLTVT.